This T cell receptor beta chain was profiled in a study of blood T cell repertoires in COVID-19. Study-level information: The United States, Italy and Spain provided the acute and convalescent COVID-19 samples. PBMCs, B-cell-depleted T cells, or T cells provided the cDNA or gDNA that made up the material.

Original methodology: Cell counts per sample came from amplifying reference gene primers. Sequencing was performed with immunoSEQ multiplex PCR; in TCRdb, only in-frame clones are kept and a portion is missing. For V, J and clone size, that table is used; D and trimming come from the DNA. The sample has about 73,000 clones; over 75% are singletons. This TCR was recovered from a woman aged 18-29 years with acute or convalescent COVID-19. The sequencing input was peripheral blood.

The CDR3 is CASSQGVRGTTVNTEAFF. CDR3 nucleotide sequence: TGCGCCAGCAGCCAAGGGGTTAGGGGGACTACTGTGAACACTGAAGCTTTCTTT. The chain combines TRBV4-1 with TRBJ1-1, with a weak D call TRBD1 (6 bases). The germline CDR1 and CDR2 sequences are MGHRA and YSYEKL. There are 18 residues in the CDR3. Trimming removed 1 base from V and 0 bases from J, with 18 bases in between.